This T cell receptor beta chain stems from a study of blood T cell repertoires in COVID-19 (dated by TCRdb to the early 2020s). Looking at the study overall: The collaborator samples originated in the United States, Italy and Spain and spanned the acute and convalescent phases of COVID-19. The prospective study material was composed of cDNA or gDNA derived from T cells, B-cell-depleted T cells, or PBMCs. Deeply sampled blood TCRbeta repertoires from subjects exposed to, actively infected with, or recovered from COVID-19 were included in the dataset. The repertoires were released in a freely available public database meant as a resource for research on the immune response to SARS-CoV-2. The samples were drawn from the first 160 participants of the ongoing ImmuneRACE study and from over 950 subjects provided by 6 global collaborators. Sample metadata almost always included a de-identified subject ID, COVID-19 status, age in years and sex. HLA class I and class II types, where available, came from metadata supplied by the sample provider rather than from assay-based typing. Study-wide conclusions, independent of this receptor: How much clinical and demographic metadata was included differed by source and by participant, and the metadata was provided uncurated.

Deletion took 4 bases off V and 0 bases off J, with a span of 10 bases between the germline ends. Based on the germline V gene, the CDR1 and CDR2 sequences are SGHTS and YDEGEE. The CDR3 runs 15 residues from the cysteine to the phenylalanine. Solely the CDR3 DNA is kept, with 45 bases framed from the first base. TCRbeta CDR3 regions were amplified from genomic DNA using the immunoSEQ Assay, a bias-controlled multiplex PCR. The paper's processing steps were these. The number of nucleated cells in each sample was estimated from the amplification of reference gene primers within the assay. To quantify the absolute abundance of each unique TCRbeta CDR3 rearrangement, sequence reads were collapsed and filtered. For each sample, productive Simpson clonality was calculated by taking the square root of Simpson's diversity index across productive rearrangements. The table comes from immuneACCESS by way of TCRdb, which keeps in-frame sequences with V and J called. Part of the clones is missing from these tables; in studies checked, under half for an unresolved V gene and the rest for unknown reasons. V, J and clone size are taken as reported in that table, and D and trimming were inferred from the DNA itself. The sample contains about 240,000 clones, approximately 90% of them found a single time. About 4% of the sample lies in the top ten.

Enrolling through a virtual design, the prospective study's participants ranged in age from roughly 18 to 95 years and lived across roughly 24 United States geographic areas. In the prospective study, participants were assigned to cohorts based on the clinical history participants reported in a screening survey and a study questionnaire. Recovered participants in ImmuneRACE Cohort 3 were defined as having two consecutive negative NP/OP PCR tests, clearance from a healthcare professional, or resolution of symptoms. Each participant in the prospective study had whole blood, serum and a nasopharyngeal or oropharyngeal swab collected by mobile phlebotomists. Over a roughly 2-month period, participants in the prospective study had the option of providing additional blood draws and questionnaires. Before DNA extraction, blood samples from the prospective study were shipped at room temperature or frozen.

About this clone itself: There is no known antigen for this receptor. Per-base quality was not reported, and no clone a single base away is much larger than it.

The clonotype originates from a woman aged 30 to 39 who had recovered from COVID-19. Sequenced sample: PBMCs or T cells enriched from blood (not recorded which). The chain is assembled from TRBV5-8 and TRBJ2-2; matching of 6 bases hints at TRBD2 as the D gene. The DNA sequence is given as TGTGCCAGCAGCCATGGGACTTCGAACACCGGGGAGCTGTTTTTT. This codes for CASSHGTSNTGELFF. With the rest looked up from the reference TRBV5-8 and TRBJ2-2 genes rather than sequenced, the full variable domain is EAGVTQSPTHLIKTRGQQATLRCSPISGHTSVYWYQQALGLGLQFLLWYDEGEERNRGNFPPRFSGRQFPNYSSELNVNALELEDSALYLCASSHGTSNTGELFFGEGSRLTVL.